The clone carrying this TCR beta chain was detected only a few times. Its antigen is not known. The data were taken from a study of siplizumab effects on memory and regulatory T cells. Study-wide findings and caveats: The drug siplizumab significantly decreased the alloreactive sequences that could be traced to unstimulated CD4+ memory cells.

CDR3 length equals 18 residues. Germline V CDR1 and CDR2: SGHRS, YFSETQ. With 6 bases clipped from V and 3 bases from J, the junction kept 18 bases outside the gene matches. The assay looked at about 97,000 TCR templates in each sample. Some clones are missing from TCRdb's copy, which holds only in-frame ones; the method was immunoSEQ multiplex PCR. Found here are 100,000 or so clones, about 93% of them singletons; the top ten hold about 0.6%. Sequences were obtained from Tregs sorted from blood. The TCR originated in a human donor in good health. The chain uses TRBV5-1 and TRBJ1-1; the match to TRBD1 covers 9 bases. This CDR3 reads CASTMTLPGQGLYTEAFF. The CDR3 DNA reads TGCGCCAGCACCATGACACTACCGGGACAGGGACTCTACACTGAAGCTTTCTTT. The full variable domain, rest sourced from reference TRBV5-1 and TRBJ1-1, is KAGVTQTPRYLIKTRGQQVTLSCSPISGHRSVSWYQQTPGQGLQFLFEYFSETQRNKGNFPGRFSGRQFSNSRSEMNVSTLELGDSALYLCASTMTLPGQGLYTEAFFGQGTRLTVV.